Listed below are T cell receptor beta chains from one sample, sequenced in a study of T cells in Graves' hyperthyroidism and ophthalmopathy. TCRdb analysed the multiplex PCR reads with MiXCR anew, one entry per CDR3 protein. The repertoire holds 600,000 or so distinct CDR3 sequences, about 14% seen once, with 12% in the top ten. Sample: blood. The receptors were sampled from a woman aged 45-59 years with Graves' ophthalmopathy. Each CDR3 is given with its conserved first and last residue. D genes are given only for firm matches. The size entry is marked missing in some rows and otherwise reads once, few, many or a size class.

D gene: NA
V gene: TRBV4-2
clone size: NA
J gene: TRBJ2-5
CDR3 protein: CASSPQASSQETQYF
CDR3 DNA: TGTGCCAGCAGCCCCCAGGCTAGTTCCCAAGAGACCCAGTACTTC

D gene: NA
V gene: TRBV15
clone size: many
J gene: TRBJ2-6
CDR3 protein: CATSTSRSGANVLTF
CDR3 DNA: TGTGCCACCAGCACTAGTCGGTCTGGGGCCAACGTCCTGACTTTC

D gene: NA
V gene: TRBV28
clone size: NA
J gene: TRBJ2-1
CDR3 protein: CASSWDGSIYNEQFF
CDR3 DNA: TGTGCCAGCAGTTGGGACGGCTCGATCTACAATGAGCAGTTCTTC

D gene: NA
V gene: TRBV24-1
clone size: few
J gene: TRBJ2-2
CDR3 protein: CATSVSETTGELFF
CDR3 DNA: TGTGCCACCAGTGTTTCGGAAACCACCGGGGAGCTGTTTTTT

D gene: NA
V gene: TRBV28
clone size: NA
J gene: TRBJ1-5
CDR3 protein: CASSFRGFSNQPQHF
CDR3 DNA: TGTGCCAGCAGTTTTAGGGGGTTCAGCAATCAGCCCCAGCATTTT

D gene: TRBD1
V gene: TRBV2
clone size: many
J gene: TRBJ1-1
CDR3 protein: CASRSNRGLNTEAFF
CDR3 DNA: TGTGCCAGCAGATCAAACAGGGGCCTGAACACTGAAGCTTTCTTT

D gene: NA
V gene: TRBV29-1
clone size: NA
J gene: TRBJ2-7
CDR3 protein: CSVEDRASYEQYF
CDR3 DNA: TGCAGCGTTGAAGATCGGGCGAGCTACGAGCAGTACTTC

D gene: NA
V gene: TRBV2
clone size: few
J gene: TRBJ1-5
CDR3 protein: CASSEDRINQPQHF
CDR3 DNA: TGTGCCAGCAGTGAAGACAGGATTAATCAGCCCCAGCATTTT

D gene: NA
V gene: TRBV7-8
clone size: many
J gene: TRBJ1-5
CDR3 protein: CASSLLAPWSNQPQHF
CDR3 DNA: TGTGCCAGCAGCTTATTGGCACCTTGGAGCAATCAGCCCCAGCATTTT

D gene: NA
V gene: TRBV10-3
clone size: few
J gene: TRBJ2-2
CDR3 protein: CAISDVKGANTGELFF
CDR3 DNA: TGTGCCATCAGTGACGTAAAAGGAGCGAACACCGGGGAGCTGTTTTTT

D gene: NA
V gene: TRBV19
clone size: NA
J gene: TRBJ1-5
CDR3 protein: CASSIRPQAIQPQHF
CDR3 DNA: TGTGCCAGTAGTATTCGACCACAGGCGATCCAGCCCCAGCATTTT

D gene: NA
V gene: TRBV30
clone size: NA
J gene: TRBJ2-7
CDR3 protein: CAWTGDIYEQYF
CDR3 DNA: TGTGCCTGGACAGGGGACATCTACGAGCAGTACTTC

D gene: NA
V gene: TRBV28
clone size: few
J gene: TRBJ2-2
CDR3 protein: CASSPTGGGTANTGELFF
CDR3 DNA: TGTGCCAGCAGTCCAACTGGAGGGGGGACCGCGAACACCGGGGAGCTGTTTTTT

D gene: TRBD1
V gene: TRBV11-2
clone size: many
J gene: TRBJ2-7
CDR3 protein: CASSGQGDSYEQYF
CDR3 DNA: TGTGCCAGCAGTGGCCAGGGGGATTCTTACGAGCAGTACTTC

D gene: TRBD1
V gene: TRBV11-2
clone size: many
J gene: TRBJ2-3
CDR3 protein: CASSWDRGRDTQYF
CDR3 DNA: TGTGCCAGCAGCTGGGACAGGGGAAGGGATACGCAGTATTTT

D gene: TRBD2
V gene: TRBV29-1
clone size: few
J gene: TRBJ2-7
CDR3 protein: CSVEGLADRNEQYF
CDR3 DNA: TGCAGCGTCGAGGGACTAGCGGACCGCAACGAGCAGTACTTC

D gene: NA
V gene: TRBV20-1
clone size: few
J gene: TRBJ2-6
CDR3 protein: CSAWSRKGLAGANVLTF
CDR3 DNA: TGCAGTGCTTGGTCTCGAAAAGGACTGGCTGGGGCCAACGTCCTGACTTTC

D gene: TRBD2
V gene: TRBV3-1
clone size: many
J gene: TRBJ2-6
CDR3 protein: CASSQYLSGGSSGANVLTF
CDR3 DNA: TGTGCCAGCAGCCAGTATCTTAGCGGGGGGAGCTCTGGGGCCAACGTCCTGACTTTC

D gene: NA
V gene: TRBV4-2
clone size: NA
J gene: TRBJ1-3
CDR3 protein: CASSLTLGATGNTIYF
CDR3 DNA: TGTGCCAGCAGCCTGACTCTGGGGGCAACTGGAAACACCATATATTTT

D gene: TRBD2
V gene: TRBV28
clone size: NA
J gene: TRBJ2-5
CDR3 protein: CASSLWLRASGRAGETQYF
CDR3 DNA: TGTGCCAGCAGTTTATGGCTCCGGGCTAGCGGGAGGGCGGGGGAGACCCAGTACTTC

D gene: NA
V gene: TRBV7-9
clone size: NA
J gene: TRBJ2-1
CDR3 protein: CASSPMSFNEQFF
CDR3 DNA: TGTGCCAGCAGCCCGATGTCGTTCAATGAGCAGTTCTTC

D gene: TRBD2
V gene: TRBV30
clone size: many
J gene: TRBJ2-7
CDR3 protein: CAWRGGSYEQYF
CDR3 DNA: TGTGCCTGGAGGGGGGGGTCCTACGAGCAGTACTTC

D gene: NA
V gene: TRBV7-3
clone size: NA
J gene: TRBJ1-1
CDR3 protein: CASSAERNTEAFF
CDR3 DNA: TGTGCCAGCAGCGCAGAGAGGAACACTGAAGCTTTCTTT

D gene: TRBD2
V gene: TRBV5-4
clone size: NA
J gene: TRBJ2-1
CDR3 protein: CASSSGLVVEQFF
CDR3 DNA: TGTGCCAGCAGCTCCGGACTAGTTGTTGAGCAGTTCTTC

D gene: TRBD2
V gene: TRBV5-5
clone size: many
J gene: TRBJ2-1
CDR3 protein: CASSLWVGSPGLAGSGQFF
CDR3 DNA: TGTGCCAGCAGCTTGTGGGTGGGCTCACCGGGACTAGCGGGGAGTGGGCAGTTCTTC

D gene: TRBD2
V gene: TRBV4-3
clone size: few
J gene: TRBJ2-4
CDR3 protein: CASSQDARGGMLAKNIQYF
CDR3 DNA: TGCGCCAGCAGCCAAGATGCCCGGGGGGGGATGCTAGCCAAAAACATTCAGTACTTC

D gene: NA
V gene: TRBV15
clone size: NA
J gene: TRBJ2-1
CDR3 protein: CATRLWGQYNEQFF
CDR3 DNA: TGTGCCACCCGGCTGTGGGGCCAGTACAATGAGCAGTTCTTC

D gene: TRBD2
V gene: TRBV12-5
clone size: few
J gene: TRBJ2-1
CDR3 protein: CASGLAGGKNEQFF
CDR3 DNA: TGTGCTAGTGGCCTAGCGGGAGGGAAGAATGAGCAGTTCTTC

D gene: TRBD2
V gene: TRBV24-1
clone size: NA
J gene: TRBJ2-1
CDR3 protein: CATNSGGGYNEQFF
CDR3 DNA: TGTGCCACCAATAGCGGGGGGGGCTACAATGAGCAGTTCTTC

D gene: TRBD1
V gene: TRBV7-7
clone size: NA
J gene: TRBJ2-2
CDR3 protein: CASSLGTAHTGELFF
CDR3 DNA: TGTGCTAGCAGCTTAGGGACAGCCCACACCGGGGAGCTGTTTTTT

D gene: NA
V gene: TRBV27
clone size: NA
J gene: TRBJ1-6
CDR3 protein: CASSPLLTTHSPLHF
CDR3 DNA: TGTGCCAGCAGTCCCCTTCTCACAACCCATTCACCCCTCCACTTT

D gene: NA
V gene: TRBV20-1
clone size: many
J gene: TRBJ1-2
CDR3 protein: CSARVGVYGYTF
CDR3 DNA: TGCAGTGCTAGAGTGGGGGTATATGGCTACACCTTC

D gene: NA
V gene: TRBV27
clone size: many
J gene: TRBJ2-1
CDR3 protein: CASPFASPLIEQFF
CDR3 DNA: TGTGCCAGCCCTTTTGCTAGTCCCCTTATCGAGCAGTTCTTC

D gene: NA
V gene: TRBV9
clone size: once
J gene: TRBJ2-3
CDR3 protein: CASSVEFATSTDTQYF
CDR3 DNA: TGTGCCAGCAGCGTAGAGTTTGCGACTAGCACAGATACGCAGTATTTT

D gene: TRBD2
V gene: TRBV6-2/TRBV6-3
clone size: many
J gene: TRBJ2-2
CDR3 protein: CASSFSGRADTGELFF
CDR3 DNA: TGTGCCAGCAGTTTTAGCGGGAGGGCCGACACCGGGGAGCTGTTTTTT

D gene: TRBD1
V gene: TRBV20-1
clone size: NA
J gene: TRBJ1-3
CDR3 protein: CSADQGAPGNTIYF
CDR3 DNA: TGCAGTGCTGATCAGGGGGCTCCGGGAAACACCATATATTTT

D gene: TRBD2
V gene: TRBV18
clone size: NA
J gene: TRBJ2-3
CDR3 protein: CASSLYTGTSGTDTQYF
CDR3 DNA: TGTGCCAGCTCACTCTATACCGGGACTAGCGGTACAGATACGCAGTATTTT

D gene: TRBD2
V gene: TRBV5-1
clone size: NA
J gene: TRBJ2-3
CDR3 protein: CASSSGLAGNMDTQYF
CDR3 DNA: TGCGCCAGCAGCTCCGGACTAGCGGGAAATATGGATACGCAGTATTTT

D gene: TRBD2
V gene: TRBV10-3
clone size: NA
J gene: TRBJ2-7
CDR3 protein: CAITPGLAGEGEQYF
CDR3 DNA: TGTGCCATCACCCCCGGACTAGCGGGAGAGGGCGAGCAGTACTTC

D gene: TRBD1
V gene: TRBV15
clone size: many
J gene: TRBJ2-5
CDR3 protein: CATSRSGTGQETQYF
CDR3 DNA: TGTGCCACCAGCAGATCTGGGACAGGGCAAGAGACCCAGTACTTC

D gene: TRBD2
V gene: TRBV20-1
clone size: many
J gene: TRBJ2-7
CDR3 protein: CSAGNLGLAGGEQYF
CDR3 DNA: TGCAGTGCAGGAAATTTGGGGCTAGCGGGAGGCGAGCAGTACTTC

D gene: NA
V gene: TRBV7-3
clone size: many
J gene: TRBJ2-7
CDR3 protein: CASSLFAGSTYEQYF
CDR3 DNA: TGTGCCAGCAGCTTATTTGCGGGGAGTACGTACGAGCAGTACTTC

D gene: TRBD1
V gene: TRBV7-9
clone size: NA
J gene: TRBJ2-5
CDR3 protein: CASRGTGVGETQYF
CDR3 DNA: TGTGCCAGCAGAGGGACAGGGGTAGGAGAGACCCAGTACTTC

D gene: NA
V gene: TRBV30
clone size: many
J gene: TRBJ1-1
CDR3 protein: CAWSVVWGQGAFF
CDR3 DNA: TGTGCCTGGAGTGTAGTTTGGGGGCAGGGTGCTTTCTTT

D gene: TRBD2
V gene: TRBV12-3/TRBV12-4
clone size: many
J gene: TRBJ2-3
CDR3 protein: CASTSRLAGATDTQYF
CDR3 DNA: TGTGCCAGCACCTCCAGACTAGCGGGAGCGACAGATACGCAGTATTTT

D gene: TRBD1
V gene: TRBV7-6
clone size: NA
J gene: TRBJ1-5
CDR3 protein: CASSLSRGQQPQHF
CDR3 DNA: TGTGCCAGCAGTTTATCGAGGGGGCAACAGCCCCAGCATTTT

D gene: TRBD1
V gene: TRBV6-1
clone size: many
J gene: TRBJ2-3
CDR3 protein: CASRDTGTASTDTQYF
CDR3 DNA: TGTGCCAGCAGGGATACCGGGACAGCGAGCACAGATACGCAGTATTTT